This T cell receptor beta chain was sequenced for a study of OX40 agonist ivuxolimab in advanced cancers. Study-level background: Ivuxolimab, which targeted the costimulatory receptor OX40 (CD134), was an agonistic, fully human IgG2 monoclonal antibody. Partial responses occurred in three dose-escalation patients, of whom one had hepatocellular carcinoma and two had cutaneous melanoma. Peripheral TCRbeta sequencing was intended to test whether TCR sequence diversity was altered and clonal T-cell expansion was caused by ivuxolimab. The paper describes the monotherapy dose-escalation part (N of about 57 patients) of the phase I trial of ivuxolimab. Of the 50 or so patients in dose escalation, about 20 had hepatocellular carcinoma, some 15 had melanoma, 9 had renal cell carcinoma and 9 had head and neck cancer. In the dose-escalation cohort, 82.7% of patients were male, and the mean age was approximately 60 years, with a range of roughly 23 to 85. Intravenous ivuxolimab was administered to patients every 2 weeks at six dose levels: 0.01, 0.1, 0.3, 1.5, 3 and 10 mg/kg. Patients were allowed to have had prior anti-PD-1, anti-PD-L1 or anti-CTLA-4 therapy, and 40% of the dose-escalation patients had previously received checkpoint inhibitors.

Points the paper makes about the study in general: At doses from 0.1 to 3.0 mg/kg, clonal expansion was seen in both CD4+ and CD8+ blood T cells between baseline and week 6. The antigen specificity of the peripheral T cells that underwent clonal expansion was not determined. Partial responders in the 0.1-3.0 mg/kg groups had among the lowest normalized peripheral clonal expansion, especially among CD8+ T cells. After ivuxolimab, CD8+ T cells had more expanded clones than CD4+ T cells on average. Low levels of normalized T-cell clonal expansion were also shown by some nonresponding patients.

Genomic DNA was extracted from sorted cells for sequencing of the TCRbeta CDR3 region. TCRbeta CDR3 regions were sequenced using the immunoSEQ Assay. Sourced from immuneACCESS, this table was stored by TCRdb with only in-frame sequences that have V and J called. A share of the clones is absent; for the studies checked, an unresolved V gene accounts for under half, and the remainder has no known explanation. The sample includes about 110,000 clones, with around 93% observed a single time. The leading ten clones occupy roughly 0.66% of the sample. Trimming accounts for 0 bases at V and 3 bases at J, while the number of junction bases matched to no gene is 6. In the germline V gene, CDR1 corresponds to SGHRS and CDR2 to YFSETQ. The CDR3, from cysteine to phenylalanine, totals 18 residues. Only the CDR3 DNA stays, 54 bases, in frame from base 1. Patients with a history of autoimmune disease or receiving systemic immunosuppression were excluded from the trial. In every dose cohort, peripheral blood was drawn for TCR sequencing at baseline, cycle 4 day 1, and cycle 7 day 1. Samples were obtained from an open-label, multicenter, first-in-human phase I dose-escalation trial of ivuxolimab. Adults with locally advanced or metastatic melanoma, renal cell carcinoma, hepatocellular carcinoma or head and neck squamous cell carcinoma were enrolled in the trial. CD4+ and CD8+ T cells were sorted separately from peripheral blood before TCR sequencing.

Points on this clone: The antigen this receptor binds is unknown. No per-base quality is available; no much larger clone lies one base away.

This chain joins TRBV5-1 to TRBJ2-3, and 14 bases in between align with TRBD2. The sample here was CD4+ or CD8+ T cells sorted from blood, taken in a trial of the OX40 agonist ivuxolimab. This clonotype was sampled from an adult with an advanced solid tumor such as melanoma, head and neck, liver or kidney cancer. Here the CDR3 is given as CASSLGLAGGQGTDTQYF. The sequence in DNA is TGCGCCAGCAGCTTGGGACTAGCGGGGGGGCAAGGGACAGATACGCAGTATTTT.